The 20 T cell receptor beta chains reported below all come from one sample, sequenced in a study of blood T cell repertoires in COVID-19. Clones were sequenced by immunoSEQ multiplex PCR, and TCRdb holds only the in-frame ones, with some missing. The sample carries 80,000 or so clones, about nine tenths recorded once. The source material was peripheral blood. The receptors derive from a woman in her sixties or seventies with acute or convalescent COVID-19.

This clone was counted a few times. The gene calls are TRBV7-9 and TRBJ2-1, with 11 bases aligning to TRBD1. With 3 bases clipped from V and 2 bases from J, the junction kept 0 bases outside the gene matches. Germline lookup yields CDR1 SEHNR and CDR2 FQNEAQ (reference sequence). CDR3 size: 15 residues. This CDR3 reads CASSLGQGAYNEQFF. CDR3 in DNA: TGTGCCAGCAGCTTGGGACAGGGGGCCTACAATGAGCAGTTCTTC.

This rearrangement joins TRBV6-2 or TRBV6-3 to TRBJ1-4; D gene unclear. Germline-derived CDR1 and CDR2 are MNHEY and SVGEGT. The CDR3 runs to 14 residues. V dropped 5 bases and J dropped 0 bases, with 7 bases sitting between them. This CDR3 reads CASSGRATNEKLFF. The CDR3 nucleotides are TGTGCCAGCAGTGGGAGGGCAACTAATGAAAAACTGTTTTTT.

As regards this clone: This same CDR3 is encoded by further DNA sequences in the sample. The chain uses TRBV5-1 and TRBJ2-2; TRBD1 aligns across 7 bases. Trimming removed 3 bases from V and 0 bases from J; junction bases left unmatched: 2. CDR1 is SGHRS, CDR2 YFSETQ, per germline. CDR3 length equals 15 residues. Here the CDR3 reads CASSSGQPNTGELFF. As DNA, the CDR3 is TGCGCCAGCAGCTCGGGACAGCCGAACACCGGGGAGCTGTTTTTT.

The chain carries TRBV30 and TRBJ2-1, with 7 bases matching TRBD2. The germline gives CDR1 GTSNPN, CDR2 SVGIG (reference sequence). The V gene end was trimmed by 0 bases and the J gene end by 5 bases; junction bases not matched to a gene: 7. The CDR3 has 15 amino acids. Here the CDR3 reads CAWSVRGGTNNEQFF. The CDR3 bases are TGTGCCTGGAGTGTACGGGGAGGGACTAACAATGAGCAGTTCTTC.

This clone was recorded once. The chain links TRBV20-1 to TRBJ1-5, with D tentatively TRBD1 (5 bases). CDR1 is DFQATT, CDR2 SNEGSKA, per germline (reference sequence). The V end lost 0 bases, the J end lost 15 bases, and 12 bases lay between the germline ends. This CDR3 region has 11 residues. CDR3 nucleotides: TGCAGTGCTAGAGATCGTGAAGGGGTGCATTTT. This codes for CSARDREGVHF.

The genes are TRBV5-1 and TRBJ1-1; 8 nucleotides agree with TRBD1. Trimming cost V 0 bases and J 4 bases; bases outside gene matches: 5. Germline V gene lookup returns CDR1 SGHRS and CDR2 YFSETQ. This CDR3 has 15 amino acids. The CDR3 region is CASSLDTGGRTEAFF. CDR3 nucleotide sequence: TGCGCCAGCAGCTTGGATACAGGGGGACGCACTGAAGCTTTCTTT. Using reference TRBV5-1 and TRBJ1-1 for the parts outside the CDR3, the full variable domain is KAGVTQTPRYLIKTRGQQVTLSCSPISGHRSVSWYQQTPGQGLQFLFEYFSETQRNKGNFPGRFSGRQFSNSRSEMNVSTLELGDSALYLCASSLDTGGRTEAFFGQGTRLTVV.

The chain is built from TRBV27 and TRBJ1-1, with TRBD1 matching over 7 bases. The V gene end was trimmed by 1 base and the J gene end by 4 bases; junction bases not matched to a gene: 3. Germline CDR1 and CDR2: MNHEY and SMNVEV (reference sequence). This CDR3 is 14 amino acids long. The CDR3 loop reads CASSLFRTGTEAFF. DNA of the CDR3: TGTGCCAGCAGTTTATTCAGGACAGGCACTGAAGCTTTCTTT.

The chain has TRBV11-3 and TRBJ2-1; D not resolved. CDR3 length: 13 residues. The V end lost 4 bases, the J end lost 5 bases, and 9 bases lay between the germline ends. Germline V CDR1 and CDR2: SGHNT, YENEEA. CDR3 protein: CASSSLNHNEQFF. The CDR3 nucleotides read TGTGCCAGCAGCTCTCTAAACCACAATGAGCAGTTCTTC. Full variable domain (outside the CDR3, taken from reference TRBV11-3 and TRBJ2-1): EAGVVQSPRYKIIEKKQPVAFWCNPISGHNTLYWYLQNLGQGPELLIRYENEEAVDDSQLPKDRFSAERLKGVDSTLKIQPAELGDSAVYLCASSSLNHNEQFFGPGTRLTVL.

This chain connects TRBV14 to TRBJ2-1; weak D call: TRBD1 (6 bases). Trimming removed 2 bases from V and 8 bases from J, with 28 bases in between. CDR3 size: 19 residues. Germline-derived CDR1 and CDR2 are SGHDN and FVKESK. CDR3 DNA: TGTGCCAGCAGCCAAACGAAGTGGGGAGTCAGGGGTAGTTTGGATGAGCAGTTCTTC. Amino acids: CASSQTKWGVRGSLDEQFF.

The chain employs TRBV9 and TRBJ2-7; 7 bases agree with TRBD1. From germline, CDR1 is SGDLS and CDR2 YYNGEE. The CDR3 covers 14 residues. V lost 0 bases to trimming and J lost 0 bases; unmatched junction nucleotides: 0. In DNA form, the CDR3 reads TGTGCCAGCAGCGTAGGGGACAGCTCCTACGAGCAGTACTTC. This codes for CASSVGDSSYEQYF.

This chain joins TRBV27 and TRBJ2-7; 9 bases align to TRBD1. V shed 6 bases and J 6 bases; nucleotides not matched to a gene: 9. This CDR3 has 14 amino acids. CDR1 and CDR2 (germline): MNHEY, SMNVEV (reference sequence). DNA of the CDR3: TGTGCCAGCAGAACCGGGACAGGGCCTAGCGAGCAGTACTTC. The encoded protein is CASRTGTGPSEQYF.

V usage is TRBV5-6 and J usage is TRBJ2-2; 9 bases align to TRBD1. The CDR3 length is 16 residues. The trim removed 3 bases at V and 1 base at J, leaving 4 bases unmatched. Germline V lookup: CDR1 SGHDT, CDR2 YYEEEE. The CDR3 region has the DNA TGTGCCAGCAGCTCCACAGGGGGCTTGAACACCGGGGAGCTGTTTTTT. Encoded protein: CASSSTGGLNTGELFF.

V usage is TRBV7-2 and J usage is TRBJ2-5; tentatively, D is TRBD1 (5 bases). CDR1 SGHTA and CDR2 FQGNSA come from the germline V gene. The V gene lost 5 bases and the J gene lost 2 bases, with 15 bases spanning the gap. This CDR3 comprises 15 residues. CDR3 sequence reads: CASSPGQISQETQYF. CDR3 sequence (DNA): TGTGCCAGCAGCCCCGGACAAATATCTCAAGAGACCCAGTACTTC.

CDR3 in amino acids: CASSPPTGSSYEQYF. CDR3 nucleotides: TGTGCCAGCTCACCACCGACAGGCAGCTCCTACGAGCAGTACTTC. The chain links TRBV18 to TRBJ2-7; a weak D match, TRBD1 (6 bases). CDR3 length: 15 residues. V was trimmed by 0 bases and J by 0 bases, leaving 9 bases between them. Per the germline V gene, CDR1 is KGHSH and CDR2 is LQKENI.

In DNA, the CDR3 is TGTGCCTGGATGACGGACAGGGGGAACTATGGCTACACCTTC. It translates to CAWMTDRGNYGYTF. The chain couples TRBV30 to TRBJ1-2; 10 bases align to TRBD1. The ends lost 4 bases at V and 2 bases at J; junction bases unmatched: 4. The germline V gene has CDR1 GTSNPN and CDR2 SVGIG (reference sequence). The CDR3 is 14 amino acids.

The V gene is TRBV14, the J gene TRBJ2-5, with 15 bases aligning to TRBD2. In germline, CDR1 is SGHDN, CDR2 FVKESK. J gave up 5 bases and V 4 bases, and 8 bases lay outside the gene matches. The CDR3 contains 17 residues. The CDR3 sequence: CASSRGTSGGLMETQYF. The CDR3, as DNA: TGTGCCAGCAGCCGGGGGACTAGCGGGGGGTTGATGGAGACCCAGTACTTC. The variable domain in full, with the rest retrieved from reference TRBV14 and TRBJ2-5, is EAGVTQFPSHSVIEKGQTVTLRCDPISGHDNLYWYRRVMGKEIKFLLHFVKESKQDESGMPNNRFLAERTGGTYSTLKVQPAELEDSGVYFCASSRGTSGGLMETQYFGPGTRLLVL.

This clone has only one observation. J is TRBJ2-2 and V is TRBV18, with 7 bases lining up with TRBD2. V shed 4 bases, J shed 4 bases, and the junction held 12 bases outside the gene matches. Germline CDR1 is KGHSH and CDR2 is LQKENI. This CDR3 is built from 17 residues. The CDR3 DNA reads TGTGCCAGCTCACAAAGGGCTCCTAGCGGATTCACCGGGGAGCTGTTTTTT. This translates into CASSQRAPSGFTGELFF.

The gene calls are TRBV10-3 and TRBJ2-5, with D possibly TRBD2 on 6 matching bases. Between the trimmed V and J ends, which lost 4 bases and 4 bases, there was a span of 13 bases. This CDR3 region has 14 residues. Germline V gene sequence: CDR1 ENHRY, CDR2 SYGVKD. The CDR3 coding sequence is TGTGCCATCAGTGGGGGGGTCACGGGAGAGACCCAGTACTTC. The encoded protein is CAISGGVTGETQYF.

The chain employs TRBV11-2 and TRBJ1-4, with 8 bases that match TRBD1. The V gene end was trimmed by 2 bases and the J gene end by 7 bases; junction bases not matched to a gene: 6. This CDR3 spans 15 amino acids. Germline CDR1 reads SGHAT; CDR2 reads FQNNGV. The CDR3 sequence: CASSLQGQEGEKLFF. CDR3 DNA sequence: TGTGCCAGCAGCTTACAGGGACAGGAAGGTGAAAAACTGTTTTTT.

This sequence joins TRBV4-3 and TRBJ2-2, with D perhaps TRBD1 (5 bases). Germline assignment: CDR1 LGHNA and CDR2 YSLEER. V was trimmed by 1 base and J by 8 bases, leaving 14 bases between them. The CDR3 has 15 amino acids. The CDR3 DNA is TGCGCCAGCAGCCAAGTTGCAGGGTTTGATGGGGAGCTGTTTTTT. Translation: CASSQVAGFDGELFF.